The sequence of this T cell receptor beta chain was determined in a study of CD8+ T cells in alopecia areata. Study results and caveats: Tofacitinib produced a significant decrease in scalp clonality and in expanded CD8+ clones among the top 100.

Turning to this clone: Its target is not known.

Treatment in this sample: oral pan-JAK inhibitor, 5-10 mg twice daily. The V gene lost 2 bases and the J gene lost 0 bases, with 10 bases spanning the gap. The germline gives CDR1 SGHAT, CDR2 FQNNGV. The length of the CDR3 is 15 residues. Extracted RNA was reverse transcribed into cDNA, the sequencing template. TCRdb keeps only in-frame clones here, not all; method: immunoSEQ multiplex PCR. The table shows around 180,000 clones, with roughly 60% occurring only once. This TCR was sampled from a human donor with alopecia areata. The specimen comprised CD4+ T cells sorted from blood, sampled at week 24, from a patient treated with tofacitinib. The chain uses TRBV11-2 and TRBJ1-2; D is uncertain. In DNA, the CDR3 is TGTGCCAGCAGCTTACTAGGACCGTCTAACTATGGCTACACCTTC. Translating it yields CASSLLGPSNYGYTF.